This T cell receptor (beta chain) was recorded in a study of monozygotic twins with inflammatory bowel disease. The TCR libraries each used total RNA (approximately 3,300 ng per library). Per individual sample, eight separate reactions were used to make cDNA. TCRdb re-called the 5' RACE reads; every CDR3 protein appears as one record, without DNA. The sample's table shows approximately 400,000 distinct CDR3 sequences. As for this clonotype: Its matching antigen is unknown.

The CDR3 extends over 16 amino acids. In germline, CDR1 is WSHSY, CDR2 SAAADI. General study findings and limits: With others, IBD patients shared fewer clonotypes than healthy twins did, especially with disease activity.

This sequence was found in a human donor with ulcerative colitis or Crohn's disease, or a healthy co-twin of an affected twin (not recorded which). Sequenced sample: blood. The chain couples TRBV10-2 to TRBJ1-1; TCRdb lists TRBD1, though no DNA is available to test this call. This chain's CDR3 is CASWTAARGRNTEAFF.